Each of the 26 T cell receptor beta chains below was sequenced from the same sample in a study of T cells in Graves' hyperthyroidism and ophthalmopathy. Template material for amplifying TCR beta CDR3 regions consisted of RNA transcripts. The HTBI primer set was used in a first-round RT-PCR of the TCR CDR3. TCRdb re-called the multiplex PCR reads through MiXCR, storing one row per CDR3 protein. The profile covers approximately 690,000 distinct CDR3 sequences, with about 14% appearing a single time and 9.5% to 15% taken by the ten largest. Sequenced material: blood. These receptors came from a woman aged 45-65 years with Graves' ophthalmopathy.

This clonotype has a count of ten or more. This chain joins TRBV5-1 and TRBJ2-5; maybe TRBD1 (6 bases). Germline CDR1 is SGHRS and CDR2 is YFSETQ. The CDR3 is made up of 15 amino acids. V lost 4 bases and J lost 2, with 15 bases in between. The CDR3 reads CASSPSDSLQETQYF. The CDR3, as DNA: TGCGCCAGCAGCCCATCGGACAGCCTACAAGAGACCCAGTACTTC.

The chain joins TRBV29-1 to TRBJ2-1; D possibly corresponds to TRBD2 (6 bases). CDR1 is SQVTM and CDR2 is ANQGSEA in the germline V gene. With 4 bases removed from V and 1 base from J, the gap between germline ends came to 11 bases. CDR3 length: 14 amino acids. This CDR3 reads CSVGRERSYNEQFF. The CDR3 DNA follows: TGCAGCGTTGGGAGGGAGAGGTCCTACAATGAGCAGTTCTTC.

This clonotype was counted at least ten times. The genes are TRBV11-3 and TRBJ1-2; TRBD1 is a possible D gene (6 bases). CDR3 size: 15 residues. The ends were cut back, 0 bases at V and 2 bases at J, with 10 bases in the middle. Looked up from germline, CDR1 is SGHNT and CDR2 is YENEEA. The CDR3 sequence is CASSLDPGANYGYTF. The CDR3 DNA is TGTGCCAGCAGCTTAGACCCGGGGGCGAACTATGGCTACACCTTC.

This clonotype was detected only a few times. The chain carries TRBV7-2 and TRBJ2-7; TRBD2 agrees at 10 bases. The CDR3 is 15 residues long. The V gene end was trimmed by 0 bases and the J gene end by 7 bases; junction bases not matched to a gene: 6. Germline CDR1 reads SGHTA; CDR2 reads FQGNSA. This chain's CDR3 is CASSLANQAGGEQYF. The CDR3 nucleotides are TGTGCCAGCAGCTTAGCGAATCAAGCGGGAGGGGAGCAGTACTTC. The variable domain in full, completed from reference TRBV7-2 and TRBJ2-7, reads GAGVSQSPSNKVTEKGKDVELRCDPISGHTALYWYRQSLGQGLEFLIYFQGNSAPDKSGLPSDRFSAERTGGSVSTLTIQRTQQEDSAVYLCASSLANQAGGEQYFGPGTRLTVT.

About this clonotype: This could be a read error, since a much larger clone is one nucleotide away. V usage is TRBV6-1 and J usage is TRBJ1-5; D gene unclear. Germline V gene sequence: CDR1 MNHNS, CDR2 SASEGT. The CDR3 length is 14 residues. V was clipped by 6 bases and J by 5 bases, with 14 bases between them. In DNA, the CDR3 is TGTGCCAGCAGCGTGGGCAGCATCGATCAGCCCCAGCATTTT. It is translated as CASSVGSIDQPQHF.

This clonotype was observed at least ten times. The V call is TRBV2, the J call TRBJ2-7, with 7 bases matching TRBD2. Per the germline V gene, CDR1 is SNHLY and CDR2 is FYNNEI. This CDR3 contains 14 residues. V was pared by 5 bases and J by 6 bases, with 10 bases of the junction left unmatched. The CDR3 region has the DNA TGTGCCAGCAGTCCAGGACTAGTTTTTCCCGAGCAGTACTTC. It yields the protein CASSPGLVFPEQYF.

The gene calls are TRBV6-1 and TRBJ1-2; the match to TRBD1 covers 11 bases. This CDR3 is 14 amino acids long. The V and J ends lost 7 bases and 3 bases, in that order; junction bases with no gene match: 4. Germline CDR1 is MNHNS and CDR2 is SASEGT. CDR3 nucleotide sequence: TGTGCCAGCACTGGACAGGGGGCGGACTATGGCTACACCTTC. It encodes CASTGQGADYGYTF.

In its sample, this clonotype was seen a few times. This chain joins TRBV29-1 and TRBJ1-1, with TRBD1 as a possible D gene (5 bases). The length of the CDR3 is 13 residues. Germline assignment: CDR1 SQVTM and CDR2 ANQGSEA. With 7 bases removed from V and 2 bases from J, the gap between germline ends came to 14 bases. The CDR3 DNA sequence: TGCAGCGGGATTACTGGGGGAAACACTGAAGCTTTCTTT. Translation gives CSGITGGNTEAFF.

The V call is TRBV29-1, the J call TRBJ2-1; D unresolved. The CDR3 is 11 residues long. V shed 4 bases and J shed 7 bases, with 8 bases lying between them. Germline CDR1 reads SQVTM; CDR2 reads ANQGSEA. CDR3 sequence: CSVGSGNEQFF. In DNA, the CDR3 is TGCAGCGTTGGATCCGGGAATGAGCAGTTCTTC.

The chain couples TRBV19 to TRBJ2-7; 7 bases map to TRBD1. In germline, CDR1 is LNHDA, CDR2 SQIVND (reference sequence). Trimming at V came to 4 bases and at J to 6 bases, leaving 15 bases not matched to a gene. CDR3 length: 16 amino acids. Here the CDR3 DNA reads TGTGCCAGTAGTACCTACTCAACAGGGGTTTCTGCCGAGCAGTACTTC. This gives the protein CASSTYSTGVSAEQYF.

In its sample, this clonotype was seen a few times. This chain joins TRBV7-9 and TRBJ2-7; TRBD1 is a possible D gene (5 bases). The germline gives CDR1 SEHNR, CDR2 FQNEAQ (reference sequence). Trimming took 1 base from V and 6 from J, leaving 10 bases between them. The CDR3 covers 13 residues. CDR3 loop: CASSLVGQGEQYF. CDR3 sequence (DNA): TGTGCCAGCAGCTTAGTCGGGCAGGGCGAGCAGTACTTC.

This clonotype was recorded at least ten times. This chain joins TRBV5-8 and TRBJ2-7; weak D call: TRBD1 (5 bases). V was trimmed by 1 base and J by 3 bases, leaving 14 bases between them. Germline CDR1 SGHTS, CDR2 YDEGEE. The CDR3 is made up of 15 amino acids. CDR3 nucleotides: TGTGCCAGCAGCTTGCTGACAGCTGCTCGCTACGAGCAGTACTTC. This encodes CASSLLTAARYEQYF.

This clonotype was observed many times. The chain uses TRBV29-1 and TRBJ2-3; 7 nucleotides line up with TRBD2. CDR1 is SQVTM and CDR2 is ANQGSEA in the germline V gene. The CDR3 spans 15 residues. The V gene end was trimmed by 4 bases and the J gene end by 0 bases; junction bases not matched to a gene: 7. CDR3 region: CSVVASGDSTDTQYF. CDR3 in DNA: TGCAGCGTTGTGGCTAGCGGCGATAGCACAGATACGCAGTATTTT.

The chain uses TRBV7-9 and TRBJ1-1; D not resolved. Germline CDR1 SEHNR, CDR2 FQNEAQ (reference sequence). This CDR3 comprises 12 residues. Trimming took off 1 base at V and 8 bases at J, with 8 bases between the two ends. For the CDR3, the DNA is TGTGCCAGCAGCTTAGAGGCGGGAGAAGCTTTCTTT. Translated, it gives CASSLEAGEAFF.

This clonotype appeared many times. This CDR3 reads CASRPRLVRSTDTQYF. The CDR3 coding sequence is TGTGCCAGCAGGCCGAGACTAGTAAGAAGCACAGATACGCAGTATTTT. This chain connects TRBV7-2 to TRBJ2-3; TRBD2 might be the D (6 bases). V gave up 6 bases and J gave up 0 bases, with 16 bases separating them. Germline CDR1 is SGHTA and CDR2 is FQGNSA. The CDR3 sequence is 16 residues long.

The table lists this clonotype with a few counts. The genes are TRBV4-1 and TRBJ1-4, with unresolved D. The CDR3 consists of 18 residues. Trimming left V 5 bases short and J 2 bases short, with 21 bases between. Germline V CDR1 and CDR2: MGHRA, YSYEKL. The CDR3 region is CASSSLIPVVSTNEKLFF. The CDR3 bases are TGCGCCAGCAGCTCGCTAATTCCAGTGGTGTCGACTAATGAAAAACTGTTTTTT.

This clonotype was picked up many times. J is TRBJ2-1 and V is TRBV9, with D unresolved. Trimming took 0 bases from V and 7 from J, leaving 11 bases between them. In germline, CDR1 is SGDLS, CDR2 YYNGEE. The CDR3 is made up of 14 amino acids. The CDR3 coding sequence is TGTGCCAGCAGCGTAGAGGGCAGTGGGAATGAGCAGTTCTTC. This codes for CASSVEGSGNEQFF.

This clonotype appeared a few times. The J gene is TRBJ2-2, the V gene TRBV2; 9 nucleotides align to TRBD1. The germline CDR1 and CDR2 sequences are SNHLY and FYNNEI. CDR3 size: 14 residues. The V and J ends lost 8 bases and 4 bases, in that order; junction bases with no gene match: 5. This CDR3 reads CASGWDRATGELFF. The DNA of the CDR3 is TGTGCCAGCGGTTGGGACAGGGCCACCGGGGAGCTGTTTTTT. Full variable domain (rest looked up from reference TRBV2 and TRBJ2-2): EPEVTQTPSHQVTQMGQEVILRCVPISNHLYFYWYRQILGQKVEFLVSFYNNEISEKSEIFDDQFSVERPDGSNFTLKIRSTKLEDSAMYFCASGWDRATGELFFGEGSRLTVL.

This clonotype has a handful of counts. The V call is TRBV7-9, the J call TRBJ1-5, with D hard to call. Trimming pared 5 bases from V and 5 bases from J, leaving 7 bases between. The CDR3 extends over 12 amino acids. Germline CDR1 reads SEHNR; CDR2 reads FQNEAQ (reference sequence). The CDR3 reads CASSDEYQPQHF. As DNA, the CDR3 is TGTGCCAGCAGCGATGAGTATCAGCCCCAGCATTTT.

The CDR3 DNA reads as TGTGCCAGTAGTATTTTAGCAGGAAACAATGAGCAGTTCTTC. It translates to CASSILAGNNEQFF. The chain combines TRBV19 with TRBJ2-1; D is ambiguous. With 3 bases removed from V and 5 bases from J, the gap between germline ends came to 11 bases. Germline V gene lookup returns CDR1 LNHDA and CDR2 SQIVND (reference sequence). The CDR3 runs to 14 residues.

This clonotype showed up many times. V usage is TRBV7-2 and J usage is TRBJ2-7; D is undetermined. CDR3 length equals 12 residues. V was shortened by 0 bases and J by 5 bases, with 5 bases between the two germline ends. Germline V gives CDR1 SGHTA, CDR2 FQGNSA. The CDR3 protein is CASSLARDEQYF. The CDR3 DNA reads as TGTGCCAGCAGCTTAGCGAGAGACGAGCAGTACTTC.

Many counts were recorded for this clonotype. The J gene is TRBJ2-1, the V gene TRBV18; 9 nucleotides line up with TRBD2. Losses at the gene ends were 2 bases for V and 4 bases for J; bases not matched to a gene: 3. Germline assignment: CDR1 KGHSH and CDR2 LQKENI. The CDR3 has 15 amino acids. CDR3: CASSPILAGYNEQFF. As DNA, the CDR3 is TGTGCCAGCTCACCAATCCTAGCGGGGTACAATGAGCAGTTCTTC.

This clonotype was seen many times. The chain carries TRBV7-3 and TRBJ2-1; D perhaps matches TRBD2 (5 bases). Looked up from germline, CDR1 is SGHTA and CDR2 is FQGTGA. CDR3 size: 20 residues. The V gene lost 1 base and the J gene lost 0 bases, with 22 bases spanning the gap. The CDR3 loop is CASSLSWGVTPQSSYNEQFF. CDR3 bases: TGTGCCAGCAGCTTAAGCTGGGGAGTAACACCACAGAGCTCCTACAATGAGCAGTTCTTC.

This clonotype was counted at least ten times. The chain recombines TRBV30 with TRBJ1-1; 7 bases map to TRBD1. Per the germline V gene, CDR1 is GTSNPN and CDR2 is SVGIG (reference sequence). V lost 2 bases and J lost 7; bases outside the gene matches: 7. The CDR3 runs 13 residues. The CDR3 region is CAWSQHQGDEAFF. The CDR3 region has the DNA TGTGCCTGGAGTCAACACCAGGGGGATGAAGCTTTCTTT.

The V and J genes are TRBV15 and TRBJ2-1, with 13 nucleotides matching TRBD2. Germline trimming cut 4 bases from V and 6 bases from J; bases unmatched to any gene: 3. From germline, CDR1 is LNHNV and CDR2 YYDKDF (reference sequence). This CDR3 spans 15 amino acids. CDR3 amino acids: CATSNGLAGANEQFF. CDR3 DNA sequence: TGTGCCACCAGCAATGGACTAGCGGGAGCCAATGAGCAGTTCTTC.

This clonotype was seen repeatedly, ten times or more. This chain links TRBV3-1 with TRBJ1-5; TRBD1 is a possible D gene (5 bases). The CDR3 is made up of 14 amino acids. Germline CDR1 and CDR2: LGHDT and YNNKEL (reference sequence). With 3 bases removed from V and 5 bases from J, the gap between germline ends came to 11 bases. The CDR3 reads CASSQSTGDQPQHF. The CDR3 nucleotides read TGTGCCAGCAGCCAGTCAACAGGAGATCAGCCCCAGCATTTT.